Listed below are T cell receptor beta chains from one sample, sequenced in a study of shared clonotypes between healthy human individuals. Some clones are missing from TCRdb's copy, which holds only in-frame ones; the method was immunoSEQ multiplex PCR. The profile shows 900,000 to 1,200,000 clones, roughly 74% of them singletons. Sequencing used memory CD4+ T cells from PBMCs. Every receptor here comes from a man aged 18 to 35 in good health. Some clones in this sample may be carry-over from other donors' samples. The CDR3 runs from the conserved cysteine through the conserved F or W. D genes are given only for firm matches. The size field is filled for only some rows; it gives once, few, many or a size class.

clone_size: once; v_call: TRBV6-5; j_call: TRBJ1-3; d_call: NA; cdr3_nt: TGTGCCAGCTACCCCCTGGCGGGGGGCGGAAACACCATATATTTT; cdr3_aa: CASYPLAGGGNTIYF
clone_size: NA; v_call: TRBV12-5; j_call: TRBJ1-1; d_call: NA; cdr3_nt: TGTGCTAGTGCCCCGAACCGGGGGGGGAACACTGAAGCTTTCTTT; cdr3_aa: CASAPNRGGNTEAFF
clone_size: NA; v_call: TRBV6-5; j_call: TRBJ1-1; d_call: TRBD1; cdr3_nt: TGTGCCAGCAGTCGGGGACAGGCGACGAACACTGAAGCTTTCTTT; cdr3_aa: CASSRGQATNTEAFF
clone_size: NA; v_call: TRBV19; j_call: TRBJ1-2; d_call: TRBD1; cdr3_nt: TGTGCCAAAACGGGGCAGGGGGCGACCTATGGCTACACCTTC; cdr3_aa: CAKTGQGATYGYTF
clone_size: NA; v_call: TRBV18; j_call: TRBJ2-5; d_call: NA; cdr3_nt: TGTGCCAGCTCAGCTCTCAAAACTAGTTTTGAGACCCAGTACTTC; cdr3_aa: CASSALKTSFETQYF
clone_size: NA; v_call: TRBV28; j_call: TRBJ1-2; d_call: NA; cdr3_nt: TGTGCCAGCAGTTTATCGGGGGGCGTTTATGGCTACACCTTC; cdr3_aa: CASSLSGGVYGYTF
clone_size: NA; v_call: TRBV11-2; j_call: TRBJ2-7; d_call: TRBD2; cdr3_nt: TGTGCCACCCGCCCCGCTAGCGGGGTCTACGAGCAGTACTTC; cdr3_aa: CATRPASGVYEQYF
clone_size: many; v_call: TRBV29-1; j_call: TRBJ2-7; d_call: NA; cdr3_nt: TGCAGCGTTGAATCGGGGGACAACGAGCAGTACTTC; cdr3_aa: CSVESGDNEQYF
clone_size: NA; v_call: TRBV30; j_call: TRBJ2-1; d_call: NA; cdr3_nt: TGTGCCTGGAGTTTCGGAAACCCTCCCTACAATGAGCAGTTCTTC; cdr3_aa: CAWSFGNPPYNEQFF
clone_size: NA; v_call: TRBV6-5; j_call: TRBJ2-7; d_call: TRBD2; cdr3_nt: TGTGCCAGCAGTTACACTAGCGGAGGGTCCCCCTACGAGCAGTACTTC; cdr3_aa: CASSYTSGGSPYEQYF
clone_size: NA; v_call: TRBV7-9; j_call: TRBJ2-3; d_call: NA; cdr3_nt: TGTGCCAGCAGCTTTCGCGGCACAGATACGCAGTATTTT; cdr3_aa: CASSFRGTDTQYF
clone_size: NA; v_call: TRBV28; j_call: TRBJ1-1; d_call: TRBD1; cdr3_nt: TGTGCCAGCAGCCCCGGGACAGTGGGGGGAACTGAAGCTTTCTTT; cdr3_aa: CASSPGTVGGTEAFF
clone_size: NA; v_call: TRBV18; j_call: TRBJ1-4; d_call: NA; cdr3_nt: TGTGCCAGCTCACCACAGGGGACTGAAAAACTGTTTTTT; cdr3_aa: CASSPQGTEKLFF
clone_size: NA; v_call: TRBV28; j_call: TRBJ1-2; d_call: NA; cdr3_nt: TGTGCCAGCAAAAACACGGATATAGGCTACACCTTC; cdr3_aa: CASKNTDIGYTF
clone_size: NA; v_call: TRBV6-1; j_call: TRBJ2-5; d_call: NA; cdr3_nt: TGTGCCAGCAGTCTAGTCCCCAGGGGGGAGACCCAATACTTC; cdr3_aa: CASSLVPRGETQYF
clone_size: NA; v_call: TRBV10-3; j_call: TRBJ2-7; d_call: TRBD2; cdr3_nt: TGTGCCATCAGTGAGCCCGTATTAGCGGGAGACCCCCACGAGCAGTACTTC; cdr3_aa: CAISEPVLAGDPHEQYF
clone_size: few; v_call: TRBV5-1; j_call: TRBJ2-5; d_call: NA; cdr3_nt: TGCGCCAGCAGCACCCAGTACAGGTACCAAGGGGAGACCCAGTACTTC; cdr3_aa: CASSTQYRYQGETQYF
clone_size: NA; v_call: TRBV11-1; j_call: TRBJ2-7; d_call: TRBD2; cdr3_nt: TGTGCCAGCAGCTTAGACGGAGGACTAGCGGGATTTTACGAGCAGTACTTC; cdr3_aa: CASSLDGGLAGFYEQYF
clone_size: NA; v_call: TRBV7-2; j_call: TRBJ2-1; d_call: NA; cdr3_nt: TGTGCCAGCAGCTTACTAGTGGGCCTCAATGAGCAGTTCTTC; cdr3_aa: CASSLLVGLNEQFF
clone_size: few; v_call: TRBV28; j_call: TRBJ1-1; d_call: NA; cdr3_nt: TGTGCCAGCAGGCTCGGGTTCATGAACACTGAAGCTTTCTTT; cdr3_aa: CASRLGFMNTEAFF
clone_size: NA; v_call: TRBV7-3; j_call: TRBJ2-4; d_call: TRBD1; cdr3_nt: TGTGCCAGCAGCCCCCAGGGGGCGCTCGGATCAACCAAAAACATTCAGTACTTC; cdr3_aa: CASSPQGALGSTKNIQYF
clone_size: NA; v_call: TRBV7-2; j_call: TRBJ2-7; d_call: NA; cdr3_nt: TGTGCCAGCAGCTTAGGACCGATCTGGGACGAGCAGTACTTC; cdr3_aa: CASSLGPIWDEQYF
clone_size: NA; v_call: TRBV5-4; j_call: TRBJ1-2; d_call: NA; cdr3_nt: TGTGCCAGCAGCCCCCAGGGGCGGTCTAACTATGGCTACACCTTC; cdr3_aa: CASSPQGRSNYGYTF
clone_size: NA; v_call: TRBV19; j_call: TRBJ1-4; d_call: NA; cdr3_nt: TGTGCCAGTAGTTATCAGGTGCGGTCTAATGAAAAACTGTTTTTT; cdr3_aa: CASSYQVRSNEKLFF
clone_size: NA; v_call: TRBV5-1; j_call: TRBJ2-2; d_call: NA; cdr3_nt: TGCGCCAGCAGCATGGACAGCCACACCGGGGAGCTGTTTTTT; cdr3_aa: CASSMDSHTGELFF
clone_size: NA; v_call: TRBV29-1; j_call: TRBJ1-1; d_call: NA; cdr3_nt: TGCAACGGCGCTACAGGGATGAACACTGAAGCTTTCTTT; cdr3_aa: CNGATGMNTEAFF
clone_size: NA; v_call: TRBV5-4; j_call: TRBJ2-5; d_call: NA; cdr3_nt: TGTGCCAGCAGCCGATGGTCAACGGGCCAAGAGACCCAGTACTTC; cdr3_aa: CASSRWSTGQETQYF
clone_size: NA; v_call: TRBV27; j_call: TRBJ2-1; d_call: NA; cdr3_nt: TGTGCCAGCAGTATAAATGAGCAGTTCTTC; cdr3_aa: CASSINEQFF
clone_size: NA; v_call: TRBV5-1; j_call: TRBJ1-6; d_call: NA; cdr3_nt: TGCGCCAGCAGCTTGTTCCAGCAGGGCAGTGATTCACCCCTCCACTTT; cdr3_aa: CASSLFQQGSDSPLHF
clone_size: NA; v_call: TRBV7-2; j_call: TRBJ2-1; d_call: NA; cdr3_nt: TGTGCCAGCAGCCCTCCGGGACTCAGAGGTAATGAGCAGTTCTTC; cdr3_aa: CASSPPGLRGNEQFF
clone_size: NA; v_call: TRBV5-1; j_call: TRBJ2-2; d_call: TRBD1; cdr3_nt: TGCGCCAGCAGCTTAGGACAGGGCGGCACCGGGGAGCTGTTTTTT; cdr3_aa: CASSLGQGGTGELFF
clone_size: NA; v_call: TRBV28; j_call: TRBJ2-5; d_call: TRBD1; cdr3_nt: TGTGCCAGCAGGAGACAGGGGAGGGAGACCCAGTACTTC; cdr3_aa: CASRRQGRETQYF
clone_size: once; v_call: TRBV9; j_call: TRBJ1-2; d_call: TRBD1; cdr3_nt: TGTGCCAGCAGCGAACAGGGGAACTATGGCTACACCTTC; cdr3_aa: CASSEQGNYGYTF
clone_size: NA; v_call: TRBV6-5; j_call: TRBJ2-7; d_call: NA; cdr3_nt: TGTGCCAGCAGTTACTCGAATCAGCGGTCCTCCTACGAGCAGTACTTC; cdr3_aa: CASSYSNQRSSYEQYF
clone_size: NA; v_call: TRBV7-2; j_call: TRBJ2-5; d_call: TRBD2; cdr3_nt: TGTGCCAGCACCTTCCCGGGGGTTGCTAGCGGTCAAGAGACCCAGTACTTC; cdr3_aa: CASTFPGVASGQETQYF
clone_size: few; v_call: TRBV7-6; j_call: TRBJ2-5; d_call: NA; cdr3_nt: TGTGCCAGCAGCTTAGCTTGGCGGGGTGGAGAGACCCAGTACTTC; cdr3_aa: CASSLAWRGGETQYF
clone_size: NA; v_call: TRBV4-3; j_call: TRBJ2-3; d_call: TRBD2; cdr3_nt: TGCGCCAGCAGCCAAGGGCTAGCGGGGGGCACAGATACGCAGTATTTT; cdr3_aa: CASSQGLAGGTDTQYF
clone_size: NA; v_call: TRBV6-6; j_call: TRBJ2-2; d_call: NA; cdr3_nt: TGTGCCAGCAGTTACCTAAGGGAGGCCGGGGAGCTGTTTTTT; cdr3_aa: CASSYLREAGELFF
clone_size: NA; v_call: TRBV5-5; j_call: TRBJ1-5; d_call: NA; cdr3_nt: TGTGCCAGCAGCCTAAAGTCGTTGCGGGGAGATGGTCAGCCCCAGCATTTT; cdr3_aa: CASSLKSLRGDGQPQHF
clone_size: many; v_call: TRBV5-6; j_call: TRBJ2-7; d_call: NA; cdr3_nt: TGTGCCAGCAGCTTCCTAGGCGAGCAGTACTTC; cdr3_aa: CASSFLGEQYF
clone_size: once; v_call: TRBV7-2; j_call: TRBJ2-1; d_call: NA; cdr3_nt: TGTGCCAGCAGCTTAAATCACGGTCAATTAGGGGAGCAGTTCTTC; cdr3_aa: CASSLNHGQLGEQFF
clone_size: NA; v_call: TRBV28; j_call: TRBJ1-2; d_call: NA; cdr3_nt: TGTGCCAGCAGTGCCTCGGTGTGGGGGGACTATGGCTACACCTTC; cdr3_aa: CASSASVWGDYGYTF
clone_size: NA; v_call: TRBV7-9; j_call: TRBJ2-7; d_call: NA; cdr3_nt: TGTGCCAGCAGCTTACCTGCGGTGGCGGGAACCACCTACGAGCAGTACTTC; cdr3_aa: CASSLPAVAGTTYEQYF
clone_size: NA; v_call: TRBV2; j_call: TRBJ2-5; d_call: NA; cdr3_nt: TGTGCCAGCACGGCAGGCCTAGGAGGAGAGACCCAGTACTTC; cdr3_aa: CASTAGLGGETQYF
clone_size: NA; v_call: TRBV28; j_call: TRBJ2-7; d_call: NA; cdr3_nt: TGTGCCAGCAGTTGGGTGTTGAGCTCCTACGAGCAGTACTTC; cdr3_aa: CASSWVLSSYEQYF
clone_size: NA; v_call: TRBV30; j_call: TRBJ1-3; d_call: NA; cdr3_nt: TGTGCCTGGAGTGGACCCCCTGGCACCATATATTTT; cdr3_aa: CAWSGPPGTIYF
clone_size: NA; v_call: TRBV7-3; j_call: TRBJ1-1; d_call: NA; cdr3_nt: TGTGCCAGCAGCTCCCCGGGTATCAACACTGAAGCTTTCTTT; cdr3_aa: CASSSPGINTEAFF
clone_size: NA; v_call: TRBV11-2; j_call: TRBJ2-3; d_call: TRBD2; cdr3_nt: TGTGCCAGCAGCACCCGACTAGCGGGGGGAGATACGCAGTATTTT; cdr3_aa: CASSTRLAGGDTQYF
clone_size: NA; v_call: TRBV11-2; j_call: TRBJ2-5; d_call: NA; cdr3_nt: TGTGCCAGCAGCTTAGGTTCCAAAGAGACCCAGTACTTC; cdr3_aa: CASSLGSKETQYF